Below, 19 T cell receptor beta chains from the same sample are listed, as sequenced in a study of siplizumab effects on memory and regulatory T cells. Only in-frame clones appear in the TCRdb table, and some are missing; sequencing was by immunoSEQ multiplex PCR. The table lists 20,000 or so clones, 44% of them singletons. The antigens of these receptors remain unknown. Over a period of roughly 6 days at 37 degrees C, the mixed lymphocyte reaction cells were cocultured. Sequencing was carried out using CFSE-low (dividing) CD4+ T cells sorted from an allogeneic mixed lymphocyte reaction. Receptors originate from a human donor in good health; the cells came from an allogeneic mixed lymphocyte reaction. Some clones in this sample may be carry-over from other donors' samples.

By sample share, this clone is medium-sized. V is TRBV2 and J is TRBJ2-7; D is uncertain. This CDR3 spans 13 amino acids. CDR1 SNHLY and CDR2 FYNNEI come from the germline V gene. This chain's CDR3 is CVTAVNGYDEQYF. The CDR3 nucleotides are TGTGTCACAGCAGTGAATGGGTACGACGAGCAGTACTTC.

In this sample, this clone is medium-sized. The junction and the germline gene differ at one end; a read error may be behind it. The V gene is TRBV7-7, the J gene TRBJ2-5, with TRBD2 as a possible D gene (6 bases). The CDR3 is 15 residues long. Germline V gene data show CDR1 as SSHAT and CDR2 as FNYEAQ (reference sequence). The CDR3 coding sequence is TGTGCTAGCAGCCTCAATCACGGGGGTAGGGAGACCCAGTACTTC. Its protein product is CASSLNHGGRETQYF.

V is TRBV6-1 and J is TRBJ1-2; D is perhaps TRBD1 (6 bases). V was shortened by 6 bases and J by 9 bases, with 17 bases between the two germline ends. CDR3 length: 13 residues. The germline CDR1 and CDR2 sequences are MNHNS and SASEGT. For the CDR3, the DNA is TGTGCCAGCAGGACGACAGGCCTTATGCGCTACACCTTC. Translation gives CASRTTGLMRYTF.

The chain has TRBV6-6 and TRBJ1-2, with D possibly matching TRBD1 (5 bases). This CDR3 contains 14 residues. Germline CDR1 MNHNY, CDR2 SVGAGI (reference sequence). V dropped 7 bases and J dropped 4 bases, with 16 bases sitting between them. CDR3 DNA: TGTGCCAGCATCTCTCACGGGCAGGGCTATGGCTACACCTTC. It encodes CASISHGQGYGYTF.

A remark on this clone: An end of the junction does not agree with germline; a read error may underlie this. The chain recombines TRBV5-1 with TRBJ1-5, with D maybe TRBD1 (5 bases). Looked up from germline, CDR1 is SGHRS and CDR2 is YFSETQ. This CDR3 comprises 14 residues. CDR3 amino acids: CASSHGREGQPQHF. CDR3 bases: TGTGCCAGCAGCCATGGCAGGGAGGGACAGCCCCAGCATTTT.

J is TRBJ2-5 and V is TRBV7-9; maybe TRBD2 (6 bases). CDR3 length: 13 amino acids. With 3 bases removed from V and 9 bases from J, the gap between germline ends came to 14 bases. From germline, CDR1 is SEHNR and CDR2 FQNEAQ (reference sequence). The chain's CDR3 is CASSFLASGAQYF. The CDR3 DNA reads TGTGCCAGCAGCTTTCTAGCGTCGGGGGCCCAGTACTTC. The full variable domain, in which reference TRBV7-9 and TRBJ2-5 provide the parts outside the CDR3, is DTGVSQNPRHKITKRGQNVTFRCDPISEHNRLYWYRQTLGQGPEFLTYFQNEAQLEKSRLLSDRFSAERPKGSFSTLEIQRTEQGDSAMYLCASSFLASGAQYFGPGTRLLVL.

J is TRBJ2-1 and V is TRBV4-1; perhaps TRBD2 as D (5 bases). V lost 2 bases and J 9 bases, leaving 17 bases between the germline ends. This CDR3 spans 15 amino acids. CDR1 is MGHRA, CDR2 YSYEKL, per germline. In DNA form, the CDR3 reads TGCGCCAGCAGCCAACCCAGCCCTGGAGGCTTTGAGCAGTTCTTC. Its translation: CASSQPSPGGFEQFF.

The chain joins TRBV7-8 to TRBJ2-1; D ambiguous. The V end was cut by 5 bases, the J end by 0 bases, with 8 bases between. The CDR3 is 14 residues long. CDR1 is SGHVS, CDR2 FQNEAQ, per germline. CDR3 nucleotides: TGTGCCAGCAGCCCCGACGCCTCCTACAATGAGCAGTTCTTC. Translated: CASSPDASYNEQFF.

The chain employs TRBV6-1 and TRBJ1-2; D remains unclear. CDR1 MNHNS and CDR2 SASEGT come from the germline V gene. There are 13 residues in the CDR3. The V end lost 3 bases, the J end lost 9 bases, and 14 bases lay between the germline ends. The DNA for the CDR3 is TGTGCCAGCAGTGAGGTCAGGCCACCGAGCTACACCTTC. It specifies CASSEVRPPSYTF.

This clone was counted between two and nine times. The DNA for the CDR3 is TGCGCCAGCAGCTTGGCCCAGTATGGCTACACCTTC. Protein sequence: CASSLAQYGYTF. The chain couples TRBV5-1 to TRBJ1-2, with D hard to call. The CDR3 totals 12 residues. Germline V gene lookup returns CDR1 SGHRS and CDR2 YFSETQ. Between the trimmed V and J ends, which lost 0 bases and 5 bases, there was a span of 5 bases.

This clone has only a few counts. V gene TRBV6-5 combines with J gene TRBJ2-1, with 7 nucleotides matching TRBD1. Germline V gene lookup returns CDR1 MNHEY and CDR2 SVGAGI. CDR3 length: 15 residues. The V and J ends lost 4 bases and 2 bases, in that order; junction bases with no gene match: 5. CDR3 amino acids: CASSLNRGPYNEQFF. For the CDR3, the DNA is TGTGCCAGCAGTTTAAACAGGGGACCCTACAATGAGCAGTTCTTC.

By sample fraction, this clone is medium-sized. The chain combines TRBV5-1 with TRBJ1-1; D unresolved. The length of the CDR3 is 15 residues. Between the trimmed V and J ends, which lost 0 bases and 0 bases, there was a span of 9 bases. The germline V gene has CDR1 SGHRS and CDR2 YFSETQ. The CDR3 DNA follows: TGCGCCAGCAGCTTGGAGGCAGGATTGAACACTGAAGCTTTCTTT. It is translated as CASSLEAGLNTEAFF. Full variable domain (outside the CDR3, taken from reference TRBV5-1 and TRBJ1-1): KAGVTQTPRYLIKTRGQQVTLSCSPISGHRSVSWYQQTPGQGLQFLFEYFSETQRNKGNFPGRFSGRQFSNSRSEMNVSTLELGDSALYLCASSLEAGLNTEAFFGQGTRLTVV.

The chain joins TRBV5-1 to TRBJ2-7; D perhaps matches TRBD2 (6 bases). Trimming left V 4 bases short and J 2 bases short, with 13 bases between. The CDR3 consists of 14 residues. Germline assignment: CDR1 SGHRS and CDR2 YFSETQ. CDR3 DNA sequence: TGCGCCAGCAGCACCGGGACTCCACCCTACGAGCAGTACTTC. Its translation: CASSTGTPPYEQYF.

This clone was recorded at least ten times. This chain connects TRBV10-1 to TRBJ2-2; D perhaps matches TRBD2 (7 bases). The CDR3 loop spans 16 amino acids. The ends were cut back, 3 bases at V and 6 bases at J, with 17 bases in the middle. Germline loops: CDR1 WNHNN, CDR2 SYGVQD (reference sequence). CDR3 region: CASSDNGRTDSGELFF. The CDR3 coding sequence is TGCGCCAGCAGTGATAACGGGAGGACAGACTCCGGGGAGCTGTTTTTT.

Judged by abundance, this clone is medium-sized. The genes are TRBV29-1 and TRBJ1-1; no clear D. Trimming shortened V by 7 bases and J by 6 bases, and 9 bases separated the two germline ends. Germline V gives CDR1 SQVTM, CDR2 ANQGSEA. This CDR3 has 10 amino acids. The CDR3 nucleotides are TGCAGCGGGGAACAGCCTGAAGCTTTCTTT. Translation gives CSGEQPEAFF.

This clone counts as medium-sized. The gene calls are TRBV13 and TRBJ2-4, with D unresolved. The CDR3 loop spans 14 amino acids. Between the trimmed V and J ends, which lost 7 bases and 0 bases, there was a span of 10 bases. Germline CDR1 is PRHDT and CDR2 is FYEKMQ (reference sequence). The CDR3 loop is CASTIQEAKNIQYF. CDR3 coding DNA: TGTGCCAGCACCATTCAAGAAGCCAAAAACATTCAGTACTTC.

This chain uses TRBV11-3 with TRBJ2-2; weak D call: TRBD1 (5 bases). This CDR3 region has 13 residues. Trimming stripped 5 bases from V and 6 bases from J, with 10 bases between. Germline V gene sequence: CDR1 SGHNT, CDR2 YENEEA. CDR3 sequence (DNA): TGTGCCAGCAGCGACCGGACACCCGGGGAGCTGTTTTTT. Translation gives CASSDRTPGELFF.

This clone showed up just a few times. The chain carries TRBV7-6 and TRBJ2-3; 8 bases align to TRBD1. CDR3 length: 14 amino acids. Germline assignment: CDR1 SGHVS and CDR2 FNYEAQ. V shed 5 bases and J 3 bases; nucleotides not matched to a gene: 4. The CDR3 DNA sequence: TGTGCCAGCAGCCCGGACAGGGTAACAGATACGCAGTATTTT. Encoded protein: CASSPDRVTDTQYF.

This clone appeared a few times. The chain recombines TRBV6-6 with TRBJ2-2, with 10 nucleotides matching TRBD2. The germline CDR1 and CDR2 sequences are MNHNY and SVGAGI (reference sequence). The V and J ends lost 0 bases and 5 bases, in that order; junction bases with no gene match: 0. This CDR3 region has 15 residues. The CDR3 DNA reads TGTGCCAGCAGTTACTCGACTAGCGGGACCGGGGAGCTGTTTTTT. Its protein product is CASSYSTSGTGELFF.